A selection of T cell receptor beta chains follows, all from one sample in a study of Ad26.COV2.S vaccination and SARS-CoV-2 variants. The assay was immunoSEQ multiplex PCR, and TCRdb's table has in-frame clones only and misses some. The sample contains about 370,000 clones, approximately 91% of which appear only once. Sequenced material: peripheral blood, taken in a trial of Ad26.COV2.S vaccine versus placebo. Receptors originate from a person aged 18-60 years who received the Ad26.COV2.S COVID-19 vaccine or a placebo. Each CDR3 is given with its conserved first and last residue. The order of the fields is J gene, V gene, CDR3 protein.

>TRBJ1-1|TRBV19
CASSIIISRLSAEAFF
>TRBJ1-5|TRBV24-1
CATSDSRTDQPQHF
>TRBJ2-5|TRBV7-9
CASSPKARTAVLGTQYF
>TRBJ1-5|TRBV2
CASSPGEGQPQHF
>TRBJ1-5|TRBV7-9
CASSRDRVGNQPQHF
>TRBJ1-5|TRBV15
CATSRARGSRNQPQHF
>TRBJ1-4|TRBV6-5
CASRQGRYEKLFF
>TRBJ2-5|TRBV2
CASSEARGRETQYF
>TRBJ2-2|TRBV25-1
CASTSPAVGELFF
>TRBJ2-7|TRBV2
CASSEPRAGGHSYEQYF
>TRBJ1-1|TRBV30
CAWSVLGYAEAFF
>TRBJ1-4|TRBV6-5
CASSINRGPGEKLFF
>TRBJ2-7|TRBV9
CASRLPGAVFPREQYF
>TRBJ2-3|TRBV5-1
CASTQGRTDTQYF
>TRBJ2-1|TRBV27
CASSFDTNNEQFF
>TRBJ1-2|TRBV12-3/TRBV12-4
CASSHRVLGGYTF
>TRBJ2-7|TRBV18
CASSPPTSGEGEQYF
>TRBJ1-1|TRBV10-3
CAISETVTEAFF
>TRBJ1-1|TRBV10-3
CAISGSTEAFF
>TRBJ2-7|TRBV5-6
CASSRRDRGNEQYF
>TRBJ1-5|TRBV5-4
CASSSGPGQPQHF
>TRBJ1-4|TRBV9
CASSVGGATGEKLFF
>TRBJ2-1|TRBV12-5
CASGTGGNEQFF
>TRBJ2-1|TRBV10-3
CAISEGQNNEQFF
>TRBJ1-1|TRBV5-6
CASSPTGVAEAFF
>TRBJ1-4|TRBV4-1
CASSQDPANEKLFF
>TRBJ2-7|TRBV25-1
CASRGFGTGVSYEQYF
>TRBJ1-1|TRBV3-1/TRBV3-2
CASSSGGSGTEAFF
>TRBJ2-7|TRBV6-6
CASSRNPGQSSYEQYF
>TRBJ2-7|TRBV18
CASSPTPGPGEQYF
>TRBJ2-1|TRBV5-6
CASSFGETGWYNEQFF
>TRBJ1-5|TRBV6-2/TRBV6-3
CASSYFFSNQPQHF